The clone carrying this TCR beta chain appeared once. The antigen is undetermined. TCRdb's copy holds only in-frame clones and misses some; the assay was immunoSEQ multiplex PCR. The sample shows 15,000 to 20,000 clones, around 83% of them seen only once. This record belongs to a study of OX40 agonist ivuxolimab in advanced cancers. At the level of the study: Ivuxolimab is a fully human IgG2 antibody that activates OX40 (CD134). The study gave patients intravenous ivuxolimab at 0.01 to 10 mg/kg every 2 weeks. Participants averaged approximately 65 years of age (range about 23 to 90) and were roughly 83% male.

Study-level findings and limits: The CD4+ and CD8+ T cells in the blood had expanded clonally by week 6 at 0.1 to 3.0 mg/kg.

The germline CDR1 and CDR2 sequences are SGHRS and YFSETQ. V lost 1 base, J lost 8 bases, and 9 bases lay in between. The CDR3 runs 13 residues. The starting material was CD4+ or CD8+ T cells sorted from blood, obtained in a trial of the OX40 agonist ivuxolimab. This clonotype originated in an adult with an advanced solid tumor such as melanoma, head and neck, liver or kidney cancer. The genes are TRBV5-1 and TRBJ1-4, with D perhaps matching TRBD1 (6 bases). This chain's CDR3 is CASSLQGREKLFF. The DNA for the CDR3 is TGCGCCAGCAGCTTGCAGGGGAGGGAAAAACTGTTTTTT.